The 12 T cell receptor beta chains listed next were all sequenced from one sample in a study of shared clonotypes between healthy human individuals. Clones were read by immunoSEQ multiplex PCR, and TCRdb kept only the in-frame ones, dropping some. Among some 2 million clones listed, approximately 95% were seen once. Source material: naive CD4+ T cells sorted from blood. The subset denotes: CD45RA+ positively selected. These receptors were obtained from a man younger than 35 in good health.

This rearrangement joins TRBV9 to TRBJ1-4; D uncertain. Germline V gene lookup returns CDR1 SGDLS and CDR2 YYNGEE. The CDR3 length is 12 residues. The V and J ends lost 0 bases and 8 bases respectively, with 5 bases between them. The CDR3: CASSVVREKLFF. The CDR3 nucleotides are TGTGCCAGCAGCGTAGTCAGGGAAAAACTGTTTTTT.

The chain carries TRBV30 and TRBJ2-1; 12 nucleotides agree with TRBD2. From germline, CDR1 is GTSNPN and CDR2 SVGIG (reference sequence). This CDR3 is 14 amino acids long. After removal of 3 bases from V and 9 bases from J, the junction contained 6 bases not matched to a gene. CDR3 residues: CAWRTSGSLSEQFF. The CDR3 coding sequence is TGTGCCTGGAGGACTAGCGGGAGTCTCAGTGAGCAGTTCTTC.

This chain connects TRBV4-2 to TRBJ2-5; a weak D match, TRBD2 (7 bases). Per germline, CDR1 LGHNA and CDR2 YNFKEQ. The CDR3 consists of 16 residues. Trimming shortened V by 0 bases and J by 2 bases, and 13 bases separated the two germline ends. The CDR3 DNA sequence: TGTGCCAGCAGCCAAGATTGGCGGGGGCAACAAGAGACCCAGTACTTC. Translated: CASSQDWRGQQETQYF.

The chain links TRBV30 to TRBJ2-7; D is unresolved. The germline gives CDR1 GTSNPN, CDR2 SVGIG (reference sequence). Trimming stripped 1 base from V and 7 bases from J, with 8 bases between. The CDR3 has 11 amino acids. The CDR3 loop is CAWSGVREQYF. Written as DNA, the CDR3 is TGTGCCTGGAGTGGGGTAAGAGAGCAGTACTTC.

The rearrangement links TRBV6-5 to TRBJ1-4; D uncertain. Trimming shortened V by 6 bases and J by 3 bases, and 11 bases separated the two germline ends. Germline CDR1 reads MNHEY; CDR2 reads SVGAGI. This CDR3 is built from 14 residues. CDR3: CASSRGMSNEKLFF. CDR3 coding DNA: TGTGCCAGCAGCCGGGGAATGTCTAATGAAAAACTGTTTTTT.

J is TRBJ2-7 and V is TRBV11-1, with D possibly TRBD1 on 6 matching bases. V lost 5 bases and J 3 bases, leaving 11 bases between the germline ends. The V gene's germline CDR1 is SGHAT and CDR2 FQDESV (reference sequence). The CDR3 has 13 residues. The CDR3 region has the DNA TGTGCCAGCAGCCGCGACAGGAGCTACGAGCAGTACTTC. The encoded protein is CASSRDRSYEQYF.

The J gene is TRBJ2-2, the V gene TRBV5-1; a possible D gene is TRBD2 (5 bases). Germline CDR1 is SGHRS and CDR2 is YFSETQ. The V end was cut by 0 bases, the J end by 4 bases, with 10 bases between. This CDR3 spans 15 amino acids. CDR3 sequence reads: CASSLVDSGTGELFF. The CDR3 DNA is TGCGCCAGCAGCTTGGTGGACTCGGGCACCGGGGAGCTGTTTTTT.

The chain is built from TRBV30 and TRBJ1-2, with D perhaps TRBD1 (6 bases). CDR3 length equals 14 residues. The germline V and J ends were trimmed by 2 bases and 4 bases, with 14 bases remaining between them. The germline CDR1 and CDR2 sequences are GTSNPN and SVGIG (reference sequence). As DNA, the CDR3 is TGTGCCTGGAGTCAGGCAGGGGAGACCTATGGCTACACCTTC. This codes for CAWSQAGETYGYTF.

The chain is built from TRBV27 and TRBJ1-2, with D possibly matching TRBD1 (5 bases). Germline loops: CDR1 MNHEY, CDR2 SMNVEV (reference sequence). The ends were cut back, 3 bases at V and 0 bases at J, with 14 bases in the middle. The CDR3 is 16 amino acids. The CDR3 sequence is CASSLRWGTTNYGYTF. The CDR3 DNA reads TGTGCCAGCAGTTTGCGGTGGGGGACTACTAACTATGGCTACACCTTC.

This clone has just one count. This chain uses TRBV28 with TRBJ1-1; D might be TRBD1 (6 bases). Germline V gene lookup returns CDR1 MDHEN and CDR2 SYDVKM. The CDR3 extends over 13 amino acids. Trimming pared 5 bases from V and 7 bases from J, leaving 14 bases between. The CDR3 region has the DNA TGTGCCAGCAGTCTCCGACAGGTTAATGAAGCTTTCTTT. It codes for CASSLRQVNEAFF.

This chain connects TRBV6-5 to TRBJ2-4, with 8 bases aligning to TRBD1. The length of the CDR3 is 14 residues. The V segment lost 6 bases and the J segment 10 bases; nucleotides outside the gene matches: 11. Germline assignment: CDR1 MNHEY and CDR2 SVGAGI. CDR3 DNA sequence: TGTGCCAGCAGATTCACAGGGGGTCAGGGGATTCAGTACTTC. Protein: CASRFTGGQGIQYF.

This rearrangement joins TRBV5-1 to TRBJ2-7, with 7 bases aligning to TRBD1. This CDR3 region has 15 residues. The V gene end was trimmed by 2 bases and the J gene end by 2 bases; junction bases not matched to a gene: 7. Germline V gene sequence: CDR1 SGHRS, CDR2 YFSETQ. The CDR3 coding sequence is TGCGCCAGCAGCTTCGATAGGACAGGAACCTACGAGCAGTACTTC. Translated, it gives CASSFDRTGTYEQYF.